This T cell receptor beta chain was obtained from a study of radiation and T cells in renal cell carcinoma. Method: immunoSEQ multiplex PCR; TCRdb's copy keeps in-frame clones and lacks some. The sample holds approximately 150,000 clones, approximately 82% seen once. As for time point: baseline pretreatment blood. Treatment: 15 Gy SBRT to primary tumor, nephrectomy 4 weeks later. This material consisted of blood, taken from a patient whose treatment included radiotherapy and nephrectomy. This sequence originates from a woman aged 45-60 years with renal cell carcinoma.

In DNA, the CDR3 is TGTGCCAGCAGTTATCTGGGCCACTACACCTTC. Protein product: CASSYLGHYTF. V is TRBV6-5 and J is TRBJ1-2; D ambiguous. This CDR3 comprises 11 residues. Germline lookup yields CDR1 MNHEY and CDR2 SVGAGI. V lost 3 bases and J lost 10, with 9 bases in between.